Listed here is a single T cell receptor beta chain. Its antigen is currently not known. No per-base quality is available; no much larger clone lies one base away. Including the terminal cysteine and phenylalanine, the CDR3 comprises 13 residues. CDR3 DNA only is kept here, 39 bases in frame from base 1. CDR1 and CDR2, looked up from the germline V gene, are SGHRS and YFSETQ. The trim is 1 base for V and 1 base for J, with a gap of 5 bases between the germline ends. The Qiagen DNeasy kit was used to extract genomic DNA both from unsorted PBMCs and from the negatively selected CD4+ and CD8+ fractions. TCR beta CDR3 regions were subjected to amplification by immunoSEQ multiplex PCR with primers that anneal to V and J segments. A synthetic immune receptor repertoire was used to minimize amplification bias, and any residual bias was removed computationally once sequencing was done. Per the source publication's procedure: Repertoire diversity was quantified as the Shannon entropy index using custom Python scripts. Unsorted, CD4+ and CD8+ repertoires were examined separately, except in combined analyses, for which CD4+ and CD8+ sequences were merged in silico. Clonal expansion was defined as at least a 2-fold frequency increase after treatment relative to C1D1, with a pseudocount of 0.5 for undetected baseline clones. Clones with 0 or 1 copy at C1D1 were classified as singleton clones, and clones with 2 or more copies were classified as non-singleton clones. Clones expanded in unsorted samples were annotated as CD4+, CD8+ or unknown by matching protein sequences in sorted samples from the same patient. Wilcoxon tests on paired samples were used to test changes in diversity from C1D1 to C4D1. As stored in TCRdb, this immuneACCESS dataset retains in-frame rearrangements with V and J assigned. A fraction of the clones does not appear; measured against another copy, unresolved V genes explain less than half of the discrepancy, and the remainder lacks a known reason. That table is the source of V, J and clone size, and D and trimming were worked out from the DNA. Present in this sample are about 110,000 clones, roughly nine tenths of which were seen just once. Approximately 20% of the sample goes to the ten largest clones.

The sample's time point label is to be understood as: cycle 2 day 1 (C2D1) of nivolumab. All trial patients had relapsed after autologous stem cell transplantation, with cohorts A, B and C differing in prior brentuximab vedotin exposure. The trial cohort included 50 to 60 patients with relapsed/refractory classical Hodgkin lymphoma, and each patient had a best overall response of complete response, partial response or progressive disease. Trial patients were treated with single-agent nivolumab in the multi-cohort phase II CheckMate 205 trial. An independent review committee assessed best overall response using the 2007 International Working Group response criteria. Trial PBMCs were collected immediately before nivolumab initiation (C1D1) and during therapy at cycle 2 day 1 and cycle 4 day 1. After peripheral blood was drawn into 8 mL Vacutainer Cell Preparation Tubes, PBMCs were isolated by centrifugation and then cryopreserved.

These data are taken from a study of PD-1 blockade in classical Hodgkin lymphoma (dated by TCRdb to the early 2020s). About the full investigation: Nivolumab dosing was 3 mg/kg intravenously every 2 weeks, continuing until either disease progression or unacceptable toxicity. A peripheral blood immune signature of response to PD-1 blockade in classical Hodgkin lymphoma was defined using TCR beta sequencing and CyTOF. Broader findings and caveats from the paper: Baseline TCR diversity was reported as lower in newly diagnosed patients than in healthy donors, and lower still in relapsed/refractory patients. Trial patients with a complete response had baseline diversity similar to that of newly diagnosed patients, while partial responders and progressors had significantly lower diversity. Patients starting nivolumab less than 1 year after ASCT had lower diversity and were excluded from later analyses to avoid confounding by immune reconstitution. The study was limited to a single clinical trial cohort, and causes of repertoire differences, possibly disease activity or prior therapy, remained undefined. A significant rise by C4D1 was seen in CD4+ but not CD8+ TCR diversity (p=0.0027 vs p=0.16), with the rise being most apparent in complete responders (p=0.02).

This receptor was identified in a human donor with classical Hodgkin lymphoma. The rearranged chain carries TRBV5-1 and TRBJ1-1; no D gene call is confident. The specimen comprised peripheral blood mononuclear cells (PBMCs), sampled before the second cycle of nivolumab. The encoded CDR3 is CASSLLTNTEAFF. The DNA sequence is TGCGCCAGCAGCTTGTTGACGAACACTGAAGCTTTCTTT. This CDR3, with the reference TRBV5-1 and TRBJ1-1 proteins standing in past its ends, gives the full variable domain KAGVTQTPRYLIKTRGQQVTLSCSPISGHRSVSWYQQTPGQGLQFLFEYFSETQRNKGNFPGRFSGRQFSNSRSEMNVSTLELGDSALYLCASSLLTNTEAFFGQGTRLTVV.